What follows are 30 T cell receptor beta chains derived from one specimen sequenced in a study of blood T cell repertoires in COVID-19. Libraries were prepared by immunoSEQ multiplex PCR; TCRdb keeps only in-frame clonotypes and omits some of them. The sample holds under 350,000 clones, 80% to 90% seen once. The sample consisted of PBMCs or T cells enriched from blood (not recorded which). The receptors were sampled from a woman aged 40 to 55 with acute COVID-19.

For the CDR3, the DNA is TGTGCCAGCAGTTCCCTCCTAGATTGGCGCACTGAAGCTTTCTTT. Amino acid sequence: CASSSLLDWRTEAFF. The gene calls are TRBV27 and TRBJ1-1; the D is unclear. CDR1 and CDR2 from the germline V gene are MNHEY and SMNVEV (reference sequence). V lost 4 bases, J lost 4 bases, and 16 bases lay in between. There are 15 residues in the CDR3.

The V gene is TRBV18, the J gene TRBJ1-1; a possible D gene is TRBD1 (5 bases). Trimming shortened V by 2 bases and J by 1 base, and 11 bases separated the two germline ends. The CDR3 loop spans 15 amino acids. The germline CDR1 and CDR2 sequences are KGHSH and LQKENI. The CDR3 is CASSPVRTKNTEAFF. The DNA for the CDR3 is TGTGCCAGCTCACCAGTTAGGACAAAGAACACTGAAGCTTTCTTT.

The rearrangement joins TRBV4-1 to TRBJ2-5; the match to TRBD2 covers 10 bases. This CDR3 comprises 16 residues. V shed 4 bases, J shed 1 base, and the junction held 6 bases outside the gene matches. Germline-derived CDR1 and CDR2 are MGHRA and YSYEKL. This CDR3 is CASSPHWTSGQETQYF. As DNA, the CDR3 is TGCGCCAGCAGCCCCCACTGGACTAGCGGCCAAGAGACCCAGTACTTC.

The chain carries TRBV19 and TRBJ1-2, with 8 positions matching TRBD1. V shed 5 bases and J 5 bases; nucleotides not matched to a gene: 10. The germline gives CDR1 LNHDA, CDR2 SQIVND (reference sequence). The CDR3 totals 15 residues. DNA for the CDR3: TGTGCCAGTAGTCTTCCCCGACAGGGGCTTTATGGCTACACCTTC. This codes for CASSLPRQGLYGYTF. The full variable domain, completed using reference TRBV19 and TRBJ1-2, is DGGITQSPKYLFRKEGQNVTLSCEQNLNHDAMYWYRQDPGQGLRLIYYSQIVNDFQKGDIAEGYSVSREKKESFPLTVTSAQKNPTAFYLCASSLPRQGLYGYTFGSGTRLTVV.

This clone was recorded a few times. This chain connects TRBV7-9 to TRBJ1-6, with 7 bases identical to TRBD1. Germline trimming cut 5 bases from V and 5 bases from J; bases unmatched to any gene: 6. Germline V gene lookup returns CDR1 SEHNR and CDR2 FQNEAQ (reference sequence). The CDR3 sequence is 15 residues long. The CDR3 loop reads CASSPLGTDNSPLHF. The CDR3 DNA sequence: TGTGCCAGCAGCCCCCTGGGGACAGATAATTCACCCCTCCACTTT. Variable domain in full (rest from reference TRBV7-9 and TRBJ1-6): DTGVSQNPRHKITKRGQNVTFRCDPISEHNRLYWYRQTLGQGPEFLTYFQNEAQLEKSRLLSDRFSAERPKGSFSTLEIQRTEQGDSAMYLCASSPLGTDNSPLHFGNGTRLTVT.

The chain has TRBV20-1 and TRBJ1-5; D is unresolved. Trimming pared 3 bases from V and 1 base from J, leaving 10 bases between. CDR3 length: 14 amino acids. Germline V gives CDR1 DFQATT, CDR2 SNEGSKA (reference sequence). The CDR3 DNA sequence: TGCAGTGCTAGTTCTGCTGAGAGCAATCAGCCCCAGCATTTT. This codes for CSASSAESNQPQHF.

The chain combines TRBV14 with TRBJ2-1, with D maybe TRBD1 (6 bases). Germline-derived CDR1 and CDR2 are SGHDN and FVKESK. Trimming removed 1 base from V and 0 bases from J, with 13 bases in between. The CDR3 totals 17 residues. CDR3 amino acids: CASSQVTGLSSYNEQFF. Written as DNA, the CDR3 is TGTGCCAGCAGCCAAGTGACAGGTCTTAGCTCCTACAATGAGCAGTTCTTC.

This chain joins TRBV6-2 or TRBV6-3 and TRBJ1-1; 7 nucleotides agree with TRBD1. The J segment lost 0 bases and the V segment lost 5 bases, leaving 12 bases of the junction unmatched. CDR3 length equals 17 residues. CDR1 MNHEY and CDR2 SVGEGT come from the germline V gene. CDR3 loop: CASSPWGQFIMNTEAFF. CDR3 coding DNA: TGTGCCAGCAGTCCCTGGGGACAGTTTATCATGAACACTGAAGCTTTCTTT.

The chain combines TRBV5-1 with TRBJ1-1, with 8 bases lining up with TRBD1. The J segment lost 0 bases and the V segment lost 2 bases, leaving 6 bases of the junction unmatched. Per the germline V gene, CDR1 is SGHRS and CDR2 is YFSETQ. The CDR3 has 16 amino acids. CDR3 sequence (DNA): TGCGCCAGCAGCTTACGGACAGGGTATGTGAACACTGAAGCTTTCTTT. Amino acids: CASSLRTGYVNTEAFF. The variable domain in full, with the rest retrieved from reference TRBV5-1 and TRBJ1-1, is KAGVTQTPRYLIKTRGQQVTLSCSPISGHRSVSWYQQTPGQGLQFLFEYFSETQRNKGNFPGRFSGRQFSNSRSEMNVSTLELGDSALYLCASSLRTGYVNTEAFFGQGTRLTVV.

This clone has more than one count but fewer than ten. Relative to the germline gene, one junction end is altered; a read error may explain this. V and J are TRBV15 and TRBJ1-6, with D unresolved. Germline V lookup: CDR1 LNHNV, CDR2 YYDKDF (reference sequence). This CDR3 is built from 19 residues. The CDR3: CATSRGGGLNSRWNSPLHF. For the CDR3, the DNA is TGTGCCACCAGCAGAGGGGGAGGGTTGAACTCCCGATGGAATTCACCCCTCCATTTT.

The rearrangement links TRBV18 to TRBJ1-1, with TRBD1 matching over 8 bases. Germline values: CDR1 KGHSH, CDR2 LQKENI. The CDR3 contains 16 residues. V dropped 3 bases and J dropped 4; count of bases not matched to a gene: 10. CDR3 bases: TGTGCCAGCTCACCCCTCCCACATACAGGGGGCACTGAAGCTTTCTTT. Residues: CASSPLPHTGGTEAFF.

Turning to this clone: The same CDR3 is also encoded by other DNA sequences in this sample. The J gene is TRBJ1-2, the V gene TRBV7-2, with TRBD1 matching 8 bases. V lost 5 bases, J lost 2 bases, and 4 bases stayed unmatched. Germline lookup yields CDR1 SGHTA and CDR2 FQGNSA. This CDR3 comprises 14 residues. This CDR3 is CASSTGQGNYGYTF. The DNA of the CDR3 is TGTGCCAGCAGCACCGGACAGGGCAACTATGGCTACACCTTC.

This clone was found a few times. The rearrangement joins TRBV27 to TRBJ2-6; D may be TRBD1 (6 bases). The CDR3 sequence is 16 residues long. Between the trimmed V and J ends, which lost 6 bases and 2 bases, there was a span of 14 bases. From germline, CDR1 is MNHEY and CDR2 SMNVEV (reference sequence). The CDR3 protein is CASRKQGFAGANVLTF. The CDR3 nucleotides are TGTGCCAGCAGGAAGCAGGGGTTCGCTGGGGCCAACGTCCTGACTTTC.

The rearrangement joins TRBV29-1 to TRBJ1-1; TRBD1 aligns across 10 bases. Germline-derived CDR1 and CDR2 are SQVTM and ANQGSEA. The CDR3 is 14 residues long. V dropped 2 bases and J dropped 5; count of bases not matched to a gene: 5. The CDR3 DNA reads TGCAGCGTTGAAAGGGACAGGGGTTTGACTGAAGCTTTCTTT. Its translation: CSVERDRGLTEAFF.

A few counts support this clone. This sequence joins TRBV5-1 and TRBJ1-5; 8 bases line up with TRBD1. Per germline, CDR1 SGHRS and CDR2 YFSETQ. The ends lost 5 bases at V and 3 bases at J; junction bases unmatched: 4. The CDR3 is 14 residues long. CDR3 sequence reads: CASSTGGINQPQHF. CDR3 coding DNA: TGCGCCAGCAGTACAGGGGGTATCAATCAGCCCCAGCATTTT.

J is TRBJ1-2 and V is TRBV6-1, with D maybe TRBD1 (5 bases). The germline V gene encodes CDR1 MNHNS and CDR2 SASEGT. The ends were cut back, 2 bases at V and 5 bases at J, with 6 bases in the middle. CDR3 size: 12 residues. This CDR3 is CASSEPGYGYTF. The CDR3 DNA sequence: TGTGCCAGCAGTGAACCAGGGTATGGCTACACCTTC.

This rearrangement joins TRBV3-1 (or the pseudogene TRBV3-2) to TRBJ1-6, with D possibly matching TRBD1 (6 bases). Germline-derived CDR1 and CDR2 are LGHDT and YNNKEL (reference sequence). V lost 4 bases and J lost 6, with 13 bases in between. The CDR3 runs 15 residues. The CDR3 bases are TGTGCCAGCAGCCCACAGGGTGGGCGTAATTCACCCCTCCACTTT. Its protein product is CASSPQGGRNSPLHF.

V and J are TRBV7-2 and TRBJ1-5; D ambiguous. V lost 5 bases, J lost 9 bases, and 14 bases lay in between. Looked up from germline, CDR1 is SGHTA and CDR2 is FQGNSA. CDR3 length equals 13 residues. CDR3 DNA sequence: TGTGCCAGCAGCAACACGGGTCGTACGCCCCAGCATTTT. It codes for CASSNTGRTPQHF.

This chain connects TRBV6-2 or TRBV6-3 to TRBJ1-2; D remains unclear. The CDR3 is 16 residues long. Trimming pared 2 bases from V and 4 bases from J, leaving 17 bases between. From germline, CDR1 is MNHEY and CDR2 SVGEGT. CDR3 in amino acids: CASSYGSAHPPYGYTF. CDR3 nucleotide sequence: TGTGCCAGCAGTTACGGCAGCGCCCACCCCCCCTATGGCTACACCTTC.

The chain carries TRBV9 and TRBJ2-1; 7 nucleotides line up with TRBD2. With 8 bases clipped from V and 6 bases from J, the junction kept 11 bases outside the gene matches. The germline V gene has CDR1 SGDLS and CDR2 YYNGEE. This CDR3 contains 14 residues. CDR3 nucleotides: TGTGCCAGTTCCCTAGCGGAGACCCTCAATGAGCAGTTCTTC. Translated, it gives CASSLAETLNEQFF.

V usage is TRBV7-9 and J usage is TRBJ1-5; D possibly corresponds to TRBD1 (6 bases). The V gene's germline CDR1 is SEHNR and CDR2 FQNEAQ (reference sequence). The CDR3 contains 17 residues. V lost 0 bases and J 5 bases, leaving 17 bases between the germline ends. CDR3 in amino acids: CASSLALGGATYQPQHF. In DNA, the CDR3 is TGTGCCAGCAGCTTAGCGCTTGGGGGGGCAACCTATCAGCCCCAGCATTTT.

This chain links TRBV27 with TRBJ1-6; D uncertain. V was trimmed by 2 bases and J by 0 bases, leaving 11 bases between them. This CDR3 is 17 amino acids long. CDR1 is MNHEY, CDR2 SMNVEV, per germline (reference sequence). The chain's CDR3 is CASSLRQIGSYNSPLHF. For the CDR3, the DNA is TGTGCCAGCAGTTTACGACAAATTGGCTCCTATAATTCACCCCTCCACTTT.

The V call is TRBV3-1 (or the pseudogene TRBV3-2), the J call TRBJ1-4; tentative D call: TRBD1 (6 bases). V was trimmed by 2 bases and J by 14 bases, leaving 15 bases between them. Per germline, CDR1 LGHDT and CDR2 YNNKEL (reference sequence). This CDR3 is built from 13 residues. In DNA form, the CDR3 reads TGTGCCAGCAGCCAAAGGGGGGGGATCCGGCTGTTTTTT. This encodes CASSQRGGIRLFF.

The chain carries TRBV11-3 and TRBJ2-1, with D perhaps TRBD1 (6 bases). The germline CDR1 and CDR2 sequences are SGHNT and YENEEA. V lost 0 bases, J lost 2 bases, and 14 bases lay in between. The CDR3 loop spans 17 amino acids. The CDR3 loop is CASSLDTGSHTYNEQFF. Here the CDR3 DNA reads TGTGCCAGCAGCTTAGATACAGGGTCCCATACCTACAATGAGCAGTTCTTC.

This clone occurred once. The chain joins TRBV20-1 to TRBJ2-1; 11 nucleotides align to TRBD1. Germline V CDR1 and CDR2: DFQATT, SNEGSKA (reference sequence). Trimming took 3 bases from V and 6 from J; bases not matched to a gene: 4. The CDR3 has 14 amino acids. CDR3 in DNA: TGCAGTGCTAGTACCGGGACAGGGGGCAATGAGCAGTTCTTC. It specifies CSASTGTGGNEQFF.

This sequence joins TRBV12-3 or TRBV12-4 and TRBJ1-2; no reliable D call. CDR3 length equals 13 residues. V lost 4 bases and J lost 2, with 8 bases in between. CDR3 sequence (DNA): TGTGCCAGCAGTTCGGGAGGGAACTATGGCTACACCTTC. It is translated as CASSSGGNYGYTF.

The J gene is TRBJ2-5, the V gene TRBV6-2 or TRBV6-3; D may be TRBD2 (5 bases). The CDR3 sequence is 13 residues long. CDR1 and CDR2 from the germline V gene are MNHEY and SVGEGT. Trimming pared 5 bases from V and 5 bases from J, leaving 12 bases between. Here the CDR3 DNA reads TGTGCCAGCAGTCCGCGACCGGGGGAGACCCAGTACTTC. Its protein is CASSPRPGETQYF.

V gene TRBV6-2 or TRBV6-3 combines with J gene TRBJ2-1, with TRBD2 matching 16 bases. V lost 4 bases, J lost 11 bases, and 17 bases stayed unmatched. The CDR3 contains 19 residues. The germline CDR1 and CDR2 sequences are MNHEY and SVGEGT. CDR3 coding DNA: TGTGCCAGCAGTTTTCCGGGACTAGCGGGGGGGATTCCCCCAATGAAGCAGTTCTTC. Protein: CASSFPGLAGGIPPMKQFF.

This chain links TRBV7-9 with TRBJ2-1; 9 bases align to TRBD1. Germline trimming cut 3 bases from V and 1 base from J; bases unmatched to any gene: 10. Germline V gives CDR1 SEHNR, CDR2 FQNEAQ (reference sequence). The CDR3 spans 18 residues. The CDR3 protein is CASSFLSGQGSSYNEQFF. Here the CDR3 DNA reads TGTGCCAGCAGCTTCCTTTCTGGACAGGGGAGTTCCTACAATGAGCAGTTCTTC.

The chain combines TRBV13 with TRBJ2-3; maybe TRBD2 (6 bases). Germline CDR1 is PRHDT and CDR2 is FYEKMQ (reference sequence). Deletions cut 3 bases from V and 1 base from J, with 11 bases between. This CDR3 spans 15 amino acids. This CDR3 reads CASSLGRGRTDTQYF. As DNA, the CDR3 is TGTGCCAGCAGCTTGGGGCGGGGCCGCACAGATACGCAGTATTTT.